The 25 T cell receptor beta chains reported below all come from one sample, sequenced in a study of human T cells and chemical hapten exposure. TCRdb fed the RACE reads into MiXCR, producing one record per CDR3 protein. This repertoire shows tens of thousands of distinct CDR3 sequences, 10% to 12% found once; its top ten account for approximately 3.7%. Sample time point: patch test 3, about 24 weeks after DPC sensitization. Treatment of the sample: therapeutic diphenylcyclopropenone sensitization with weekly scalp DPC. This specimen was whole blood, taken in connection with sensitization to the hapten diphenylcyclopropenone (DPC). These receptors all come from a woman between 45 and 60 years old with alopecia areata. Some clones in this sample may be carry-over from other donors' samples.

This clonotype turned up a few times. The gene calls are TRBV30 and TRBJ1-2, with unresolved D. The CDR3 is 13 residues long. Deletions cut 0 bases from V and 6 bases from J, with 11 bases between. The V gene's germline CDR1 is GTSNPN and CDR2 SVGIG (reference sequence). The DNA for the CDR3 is TGTGCCTGGAGTGTACGGTTCGCGGATGGCTACACCTTC. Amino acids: CAWSVRFADGYTF.

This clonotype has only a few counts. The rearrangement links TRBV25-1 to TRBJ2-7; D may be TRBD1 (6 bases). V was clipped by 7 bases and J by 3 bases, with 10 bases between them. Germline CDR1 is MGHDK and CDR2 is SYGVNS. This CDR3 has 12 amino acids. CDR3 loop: CASTGTFYEQYF. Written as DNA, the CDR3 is TGTGCCAGCACTGGGACATTCTACGAGCAGTACTTC.

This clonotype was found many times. Here the CDR3 reads CASSDLTTRFKFF. The CDR3 nucleotides are TGTGCCAGCAGTGACCTTACGACTAGATTTAAGTTCTTC. The V gene is TRBV12-3 or TRBV12-4, the J gene TRBJ2-1; tentatively, D is TRBD2 (6 bases). The CDR3 contains 13 residues. V was cut by 5 bases and J by 14 bases, with 19 bases left in between.

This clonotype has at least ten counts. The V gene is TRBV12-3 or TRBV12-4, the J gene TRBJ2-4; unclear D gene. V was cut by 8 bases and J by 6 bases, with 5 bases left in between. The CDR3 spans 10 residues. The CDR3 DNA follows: TGTGCCAGCGTTTTAAACATTCAGTACTTC. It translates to CASVLNIQYF.

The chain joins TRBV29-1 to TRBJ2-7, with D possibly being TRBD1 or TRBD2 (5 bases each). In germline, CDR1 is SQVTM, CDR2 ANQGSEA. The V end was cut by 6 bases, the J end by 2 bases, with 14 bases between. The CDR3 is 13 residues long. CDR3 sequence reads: CSVIRDPPYEQYF. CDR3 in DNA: TGCAGCGTCATCCGGGACCCCCCCTACGAGCAGTACTTC.

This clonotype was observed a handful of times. The DNA for the CDR3 is TGTGCCAGCTCACCTAGGGGGGATGAAGCTTTCTTT. It yields the protein CASSPRGDEAFF. The chain carries TRBV18 and TRBJ1-1; D possibly corresponds to TRBD1 (6 bases). The V gene's germline CDR1 is KGHSH and CDR2 LQKENI. The CDR3 length is 12 residues. V lost 3 bases and J lost 7, with 9 bases in between.

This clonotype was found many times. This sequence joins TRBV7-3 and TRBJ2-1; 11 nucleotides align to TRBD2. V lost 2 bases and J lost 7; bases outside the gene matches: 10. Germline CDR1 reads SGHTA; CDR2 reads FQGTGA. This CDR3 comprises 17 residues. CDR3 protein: CASSLAPGASGRNEQFF. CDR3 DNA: TGTGCCAGCAGCTTAGCCCCGGGGGCTAGCGGGAGGAATGAGCAGTTCTTC.

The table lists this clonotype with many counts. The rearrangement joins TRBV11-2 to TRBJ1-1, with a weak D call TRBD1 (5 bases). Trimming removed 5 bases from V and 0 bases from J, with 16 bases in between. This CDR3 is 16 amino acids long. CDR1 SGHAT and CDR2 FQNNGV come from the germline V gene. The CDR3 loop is CASSKLGRQMNTEAFF. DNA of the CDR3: TGTGCCAGCAGCAAATTGGGGAGACAGATGAACACTGAAGCTTTCTTT.

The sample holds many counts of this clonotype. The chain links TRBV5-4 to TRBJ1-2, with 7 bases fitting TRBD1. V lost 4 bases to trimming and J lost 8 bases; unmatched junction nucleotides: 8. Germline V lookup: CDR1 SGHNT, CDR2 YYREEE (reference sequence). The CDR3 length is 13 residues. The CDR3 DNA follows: TGTGCCAGCAGCAGACAGGGTATTCAGGGCTACACCTTC. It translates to CASSRQGIQGYTF.

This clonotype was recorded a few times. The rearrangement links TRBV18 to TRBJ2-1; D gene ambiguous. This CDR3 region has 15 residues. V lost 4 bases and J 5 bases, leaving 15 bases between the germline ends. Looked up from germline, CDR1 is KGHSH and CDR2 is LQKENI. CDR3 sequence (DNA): TGTGCCAGCTCACGCCTAACGGTTGGAAACAATGAGCAGTTCTTC. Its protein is CASSRLTVGNNEQFF.

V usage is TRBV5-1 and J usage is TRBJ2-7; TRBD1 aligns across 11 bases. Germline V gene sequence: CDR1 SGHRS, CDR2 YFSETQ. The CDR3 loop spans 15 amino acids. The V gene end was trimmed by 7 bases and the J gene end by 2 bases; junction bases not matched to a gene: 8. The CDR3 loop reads CASSRRGQGAYEQYF. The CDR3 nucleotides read TGCGCCAGCTCCCGGAGGGGACAGGGGGCCTACGAGCAGTACTTC.

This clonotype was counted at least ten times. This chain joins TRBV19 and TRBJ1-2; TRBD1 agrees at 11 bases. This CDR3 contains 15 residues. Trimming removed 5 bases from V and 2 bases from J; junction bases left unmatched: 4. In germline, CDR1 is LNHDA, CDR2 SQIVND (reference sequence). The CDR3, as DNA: TGTGCCAGTAGTGCGGACAGGGGGCCAAACTATGGCTACACCTTC. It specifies CASSADRGPNYGYTF.

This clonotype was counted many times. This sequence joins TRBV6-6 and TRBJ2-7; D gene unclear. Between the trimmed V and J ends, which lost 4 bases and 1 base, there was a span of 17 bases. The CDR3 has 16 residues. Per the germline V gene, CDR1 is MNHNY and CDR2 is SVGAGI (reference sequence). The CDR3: CASSSSDFHRSYEQYF. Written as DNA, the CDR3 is TGTGCCAGCAGTTCCTCTGACTTTCATCGTTCCTACGAGCAGTACTTC.

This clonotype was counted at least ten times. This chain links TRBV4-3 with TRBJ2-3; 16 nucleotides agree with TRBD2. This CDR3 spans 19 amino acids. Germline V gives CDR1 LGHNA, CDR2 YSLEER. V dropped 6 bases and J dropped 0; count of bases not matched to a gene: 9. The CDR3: CASSPGLAGGIASTDTQYF. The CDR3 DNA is TGCGCCAGCAGTCCGGGACTAGCGGGAGGGATTGCTAGCACAGATACGCAGTATTTT.

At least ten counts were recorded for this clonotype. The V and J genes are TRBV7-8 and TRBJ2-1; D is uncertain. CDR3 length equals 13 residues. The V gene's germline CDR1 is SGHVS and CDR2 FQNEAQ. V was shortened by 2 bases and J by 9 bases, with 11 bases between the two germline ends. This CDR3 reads CASSLPGLSEQFF. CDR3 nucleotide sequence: TGTGCCAGCAGCTTACCCGGGCTCAGTGAGCAGTTCTTC.

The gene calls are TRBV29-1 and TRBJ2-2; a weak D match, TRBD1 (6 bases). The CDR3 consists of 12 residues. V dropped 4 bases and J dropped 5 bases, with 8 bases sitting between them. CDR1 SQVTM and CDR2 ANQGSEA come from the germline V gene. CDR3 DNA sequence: TGCAGCGTTGGACAGGCTACCGGGGAGCTGTTTTTT. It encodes CSVGQATGELFF.

The CDR3 loop reads CASSLATTTEAFF. The CDR3 DNA sequence: TGTGCCAGCAGCTTAGCAACGACAACTGAAGCTTTCTTT. The chain recombines TRBV7-9 with TRBJ1-1; D remains ambiguous. This CDR3 has 13 amino acids. Trimming took off 0 bases at V and 5 bases at J, with 7 bases between the two ends. In germline, CDR1 is SEHNR, CDR2 FQNEAQ (reference sequence).

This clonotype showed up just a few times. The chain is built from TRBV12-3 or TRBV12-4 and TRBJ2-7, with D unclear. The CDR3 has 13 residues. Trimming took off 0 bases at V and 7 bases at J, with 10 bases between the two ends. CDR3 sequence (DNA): TGTGCCAGCAGTTTAGCGCACGGCCTGGAGCAGTACTTC. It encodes CASSLAHGLEQYF.

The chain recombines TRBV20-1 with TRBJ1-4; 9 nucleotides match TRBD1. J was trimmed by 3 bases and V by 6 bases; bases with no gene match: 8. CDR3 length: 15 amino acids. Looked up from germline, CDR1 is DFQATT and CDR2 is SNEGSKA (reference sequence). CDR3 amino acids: CSAGGQGPPNEKLFF. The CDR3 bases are TGCAGTGCGGGCGGACAGGGGCCCCCTAATGAAAAACTGTTTTTT.

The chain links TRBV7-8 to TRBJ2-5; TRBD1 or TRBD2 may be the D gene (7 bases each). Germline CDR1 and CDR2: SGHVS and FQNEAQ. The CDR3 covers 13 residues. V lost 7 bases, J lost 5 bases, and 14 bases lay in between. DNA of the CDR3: TGTGCCAGCACACGACAGGGAGGGGAGACCCAGTACTTC. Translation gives CASTRQGGETQYF.

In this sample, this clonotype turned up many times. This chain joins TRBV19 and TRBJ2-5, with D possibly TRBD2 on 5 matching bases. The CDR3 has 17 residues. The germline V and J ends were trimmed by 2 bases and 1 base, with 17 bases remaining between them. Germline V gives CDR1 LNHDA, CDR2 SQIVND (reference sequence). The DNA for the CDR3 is TGTGCCAGTAGTATAAGCGGCGGCGGGCCCCCCCAAGAGACCCAGTACTTC. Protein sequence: CASSISGGGPPQETQYF.

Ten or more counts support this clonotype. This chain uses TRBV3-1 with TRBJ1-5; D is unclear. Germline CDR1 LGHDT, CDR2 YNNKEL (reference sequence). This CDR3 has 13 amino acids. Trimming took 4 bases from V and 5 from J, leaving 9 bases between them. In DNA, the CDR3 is TGTGCCAGCAGCCGCGGCCGGTATCAGCCCCAGCATTTT. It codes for CASSRGRYQPQHF.

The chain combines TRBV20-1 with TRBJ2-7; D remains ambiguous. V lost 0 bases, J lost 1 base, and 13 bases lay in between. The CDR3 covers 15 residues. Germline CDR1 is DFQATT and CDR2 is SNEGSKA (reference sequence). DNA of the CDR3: TGCAGTGCTAGAGATTTTCGCACGGATTCCTACGAGCAGTACTTC. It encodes CSARDFRTDSYEQYF.

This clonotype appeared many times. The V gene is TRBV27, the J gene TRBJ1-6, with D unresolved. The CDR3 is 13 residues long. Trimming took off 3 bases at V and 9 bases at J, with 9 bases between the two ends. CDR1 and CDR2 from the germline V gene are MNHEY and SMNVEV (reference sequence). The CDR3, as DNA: TGTGCCAGCAGTTTTAAAGGGCTTTCACCCCTCCACTTT. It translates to CASSFKGLSPLHF.

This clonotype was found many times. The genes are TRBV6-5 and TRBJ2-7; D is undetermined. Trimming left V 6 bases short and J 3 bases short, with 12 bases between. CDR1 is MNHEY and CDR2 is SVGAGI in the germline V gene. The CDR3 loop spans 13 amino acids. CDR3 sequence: CASSRTGSYEQYF. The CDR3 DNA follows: TGTGCCAGCAGCCGGACCGGCAGCTACGAGCAGTACTTC.